This TCR beta chain was recovered during a study of blood T cells in healthy people across ages (dated by TCRdb to about 2015). Describing the broader study: Template switching captured roughly one uniquely barcoded TCR beta cDNA molecule per two T cells in model experiments. For two donors (one aged 18 to 30 and one aged 80 or older), the study analyzed two additional independent replicas of 1 million unique cDNA reads from the same blood draw. Four age groups were formed from the donors: young (average 16 years), middle-aged (approximately 40), aged (around 62) and long-lived (more than 75). To avoid experimental bias, donors of different ages were spread randomly across the sequencing lanes. The study measured age-related changes in TCR beta repertoire diversity using deep sequencing normalized with unique cDNA molecular identifiers. What the research found in general, with its limitations: Estimates of total diversity based on one million sequenced T cells were regarded as lower bounds and as underestimates. The long-lived group showed more naive CD4+ T cells, fewer expanded clones and increased TCR diversity than the aged group, suggesting age selection. Bulk unsorted PBMC profiling prevented conclusive comparison of naive and antigen-experienced compartments. Donor CMV infection status was unknown, potentially confounding age-related changes in expanded clonotypes. The percentage of naive T cells measured by flow cytometry correlated strongly with observed TCR beta diversity. Observed TCR beta diversity per million T cells fell roughly linearly with age, and a significant reduction was already apparent by age around 40.

Points on this clonotype: What this receptor recognizes is not known. No much larger clone is present one base from it, and per-base qualities are unavailable.

Library creation used 5' RACE. Sequencer: Illumina HiSeq 2500. A second PCR of roughly 6 to 11 cycles was run with a J-beta primer mix and a sample-barcoded 5' primer. Each TCR beta cDNA molecule received a unique molecular identifier from a template-switch 5' adaptor carrying 12 random nucleotides. Each sample yielded at least 3 million CDR3-containing paired-end reads. First-strand cDNA synthesis was performed from all RNA using the Mint cDNA synthesis kit, with priming by a TRBC-specific oligonucleotide. After uracil-DNA glycosylase treatment, a first 18-cycle PCR used universal primers M1SS and BC2_uni_R on all cDNA. As for the original processing: Each sample was normalized by randomly selecting 1 million high-quality reads, each carrying a distinct molecular identifier. Instead of being binned into consensus sequences, reads that shared molecular identifiers were thrown out. MiTCR, with a Q25 quality threshold and the strictest error-elimination algorithm, was used for CDR3 identification, clonotype clustering and error correction. A nonparametric unseen species model using Euler transformation provided a lower-bound estimate of total TCR beta diversity. The public reads were reanalyzed by TCRdb: fastp trimming at Q25, MiXCR alignment, in-frame beta chains only. Every CDR3 protein is listed once, alongside the most common genes and DNA of its rows. For this entry, the V and J calls and clone size follow TCRdb and not the study's own pipeline. This sample gives roughly 570,000 distinct CDR3 sequences in total; roughly a quarter of them show up just once. The ten largest clones add up to roughly 20% of the sample.

The donors were 40 or so Caucasian individuals from Russia, aged 6 to 90 years, who were systemically healthy. Ten milliliters of peripheral blood were drawn from each donor into EDTA-treated Vacutainer tubes. Ficoll-Paque density-gradient centrifugation was used to isolate PBMCs, with at least 6 million obtained per sample. Total RNA was extracted from PBMCs with Trizol reagent, with at least 5 micrograms obtained per sample. For every donor, flow cytometry on a PBMC aliquot measured the percentage of naive CD45RAhigh/CD27high T cells. The CDR3 covers 14 residues, taking in both the cysteine and the phenylalanine. Just the 42-base CDR3 DNA is kept, in frame starting at base 1. Looking up the germline V gene (reference sequence) yields CDR1 LNHDA and CDR2 SQIVND. At the junction V is shortened by 9 bases and J by 2 bases, with 16 bases in between.

The TCR comes from a woman in her 70s in good health. The sample consisted of blood. The chain is made from TRBV19 and TRBJ1-2; TRBD1 is perhaps the D gene, given 6 matching bases. The DNA reads TGTGCCAGCGTCGAGGACAGCTTGAACTATGGCTACACCTTC. Its translation is CASVEDSLNYGYTF.